A selection of T cell receptor beta chains follows, all from one sample in a study of OX40 agonist ivuxolimab in advanced cancers. Libraries were prepared by immunoSEQ multiplex PCR; TCRdb keeps only in-frame clonotypes and omits some of them. This sample carries under 100,000 clones, less than 85% of them seen once, and the ten largest clones take roughly 5.5%. This specimen consisted of CD4+ or CD8+ T cells sorted from blood, obtained in a trial of the OX40 agonist ivuxolimab. The receptors shown here come from an adult with an advanced solid tumor such as melanoma, head and neck, liver or kidney cancer. CDR3s include the opening cysteine and the closing phenylalanine or tryptophan. Each record gives: clone size, J gene, V gene, D gene, CDR3 DNA, CDR3 protein. D genes are given only for firm matches. Rows give clone size only sometimes, using once, few, many, or a class for an expanded clone.

. | TRBJ2-1 | TRBV11-2 | . | TGTGCCAGCAGCTCTCAGATAGGGACGCTGAACAATGAGCAGTTCTTC | CASSSQIGTLNNEQFF
. | TRBJ2-3 | TRBV2 | TRBD2 | TGTGCCAGCAGTGAAGTGGGGACTAGATTAGATACGCAGTATTTT | CASSEVGTRLDTQYF
. | TRBJ1-5 | TRBV28 | . | TGTGCCAGCAGTTTAGGAGGGGTGAGGGATCAGCCCCAGCATTTT | CASSLGGVRDQPQHF
. | TRBJ1-4 | TRBV9 | . | TGTGCCAGCAGCCCCCGGCCCCAGGCTGAAAAACTGTTTTTT | CASSPRPQAEKLFF
. | TRBJ1-5 | TRBV30 | . | TGTGCCTGGAGTGTAGGACAGATCAATCAGCCCCAGCATTTT | CAWSVGQINQPQHF
. | TRBJ1-2 | TRBV2 | . | TGTGCCAGCAGTGACTGGGGGGCTGATGGCTACACCTTC | CASSDWGADGYTF
. | TRBJ1-1 | TRBV5-4 | TRBD1 | TGTGCCAGCAGCAGGGGACAGTTGAACACTGAAGCTTTCTTT | CASSRGQLNTEAFF
medium-sized | TRBJ1-2 | TRBV10-1 | TRBD1 | TGCGCCAGCAGTGAAGACAGGGGTGGCTACACCTTC | CASSEDRGGYTF
. | TRBJ2-5 | TRBV6-5 | TRBD1 | TGTGCCAGCAGTTACGGGACAGGGGGCTTGGGGGAGACCCAGTACTTC | CASSYGTGGLGETQYF
. | TRBJ2-7 | TRBV5-6 | . | TGTGCCAGCAGCTTGGTCGGTCCCTACGAGCAGTACTTC | CASSLVGPYEQYF
few | TRBJ2-7 | TRBV12-5 | . | TGTGCTAGTGGTATCCGGGATTTAGGGGAGCAGTACTTC | CASGIRDLGEQYF
. | TRBJ1-1 | TRBV11-1 | TRBD1 | TGTGCCAGCAGCTTAAACCCTGGACAGGGTGTGAACACTGAAGCTTTCTTT | CASSLNPGQGVNTEAFF
. | TRBJ2-2 | TRBV6-4 | TRBD1 | TGTGCCAGCCGGGGACAGGATACCGGGGAGCTGTTTTTT | CASRGQDTGELFF
. | TRBJ1-5 | TRBV30 | . | TGTGCCTGGAGTAGGGGGGCGGATAGCAATCAGCCCCAGCATTTT | CAWSRGADSNQPQHF
. | TRBJ2-7 | TRBV7-8 | . | TGTGCCAGCAGCCTTGCCGCCGCCAGGGCCTACGAGCAGTACTTC | CASSLAAARAYEQYF
. | TRBJ2-7 | TRBV28 | . | TGTGCCAGCAGTTTGATCCAGACCAACTACGAGCAGTACTTC | CASSLIQTNYEQYF
. | TRBJ1-2 | TRBV5-4 | . | TGTGCCAGCAGCTCTGCGGCCGAGGCTTGGGGCTACACCTTC | CASSSAAEAWGYTF
. | TRBJ2-3 | TRBV7-9 | TRBD1 | TGTGCCAGCAGCTTAGGACAGGGGGATAGCACAGATACGCAGTATTTT | CASSLGQGDSTDTQYF
. | TRBJ2-3 | TRBV19 | TRBD2 | TGTGCCAGTAGTGTCGTTGGCGGGGGATACACAGATACGCAGTATTTT | CASSVVGGGYTDTQYF
. | TRBJ2-2 | TRBV28 | . | TGTGCCACAACAGGGCCGAACACCGGGGAGCTGTTTTTT | CATTGPNTGELFF
. | TRBJ1-5 | TRBV21-1 | . | TGTGCCAGCAGCAAGCTCGGTGGACAGGACGCCCCTAATCAGCCCCAGCATTTT | CASSKLGGQDAPNQPQHF
. | TRBJ1-2 | TRBV5-1 | . | TGCGCCAGCAGCTTGGCACGGTTGGACGGGGCCTATGGCTACACCTTC | CASSLARLDGAYGYTF
. | TRBJ2-1 | TRBV19 | TRBD1 | TGTGCCAGTAGTCCGACAGGGGGCGCCCCCAATGAGCAGTTCTTC | CASSPTGGAPNEQFF
. | TRBJ2-7 | TRBV10-3 | . | TGTGCCATCAGTGATGGGTTTTACGAGCAGTACTTC | CAISDGFYEQYF
. | TRBJ1-3 | TRBV5-8 | . | TGTGCCAGCCTGGGGTCCAACTCTGGAAACACCATATATTTT | CASLGSNSGNTIYF
. | TRBJ1-2 | TRBV12-5 | TRBD1 | TGTGCTAGTGGTTTGATCATTAGGGACAGGCAATTTGATGGCTACACCTTC | CASGLIIRDRQFDGYTF
. | TRBJ2-3 | TRBV7-2 | . | TGTGCCAGCAGCTCCTACGGGGATACGCAGTATTTT | CASSSYGDTQYF
. | TRBJ2-1 | TRBV6-6 | TRBD2 | TGTGCCAGCAGACCGGGACTAGCGGGAGTGATCAATGAGCAGTTCTTC | CASRPGLAGVINEQFF
once | TRBJ2-3 | TRBV6-6 | TRBD1 | TGTGCCAGCAGTCGCCCGACAGGGGTCCCGCCAGATACGCAGTATTTT | CASSRPTGVPPDTQYF
. | TRBJ1-1 | TRBV11-2 | TRBD1 | TGTGCCAGCAGCTTACGGGACAGGGGTAACACTGAAGCTTTCTTT | CASSLRDRGNTEAFF
. | TRBJ2-1 | TRBV6-4 | TRBD2 | TGTGCCAGCAAAACGACTAGCGGTCACAATGAGCAGTTCTTC | CASKTTSGHNEQFF
. | TRBJ2-1 | TRBV23-1 | . | TGCGCCAGCAGTCATCTTCAAGGGTTCGATGAGCAGTTCTTC | CASSHLQGFDEQFF
. | TRBJ1-1 | TRBV5-1 | TRBD1 | TGCGCCAGTAAGGGGGCGATCGCTGAAGCTTTCTTT | CASKGAIAEAFF
. | TRBJ2-7 | TRBV11-2 | . | TGTGCCAGCAGCTCATGGGGGGTCGAGCAGTACTTC | CASSSWGVEQYF
. | TRBJ1-2 | TRBV5-8 | TRBD1 | TGTGCCAGCAGCCTAAGACAGGGAGGTTATGGCTACACCTTC | CASSLRQGGYGYTF
. | TRBJ1-1 | TRBV7-9 | . | TGTGCCAGCAGCTTCAGTCAGCGGGGGGTTAACACTGAAGCTTTCTTT | CASSFSQRGVNTEAFF
. | TRBJ2-3 | TRBV6-1 | . | TGTGCCAGCAGTGATCCCGAACACCGCACAGATACGCAGTATTTT | CASSDPEHRTDTQYF
. | TRBJ2-7 | TRBV6-1 | . | TGTGCCAGCAGTGCCCTAGAGAGAGGCGAGCAGTACTTC | CASSALERGEQYF
. | TRBJ1-4 | TRBV7-9 | TRBD1 | TGTGCCAGCAGCAAGGGACAGGGGGGTGAAAAACTGTTTTTT | CASSKGQGGEKLFF
. | TRBJ2-1 | TRBV19 | TRBD2 | TGTGCCAGTACCCCCTTCATAGGACTAGCGGGAAACAATGAGCAGTTCTTC | CASTPFIGLAGNNEQFF
. | TRBJ1-2 | TRBV7-8 | . | TGTGCCAGCAGCTCCCGAGCTGGGGACGGGGGAGGCTACACCTTC | CASSSRAGDGGGYTF
. | TRBJ2-7 | TRBV5-6 | . | TGTGCCAGCAGCACTGCCTACGAGCAGTACTTC | CASSTAYEQYF
once | TRBJ1-4 | TRBV18 | . | TGTGCCAGCTCACTCGCCCGAGGGATGAATAATGAAAAACTGTTTTTT | CASSLARGMNNEKLFF
few | TRBJ1-2 | TRBV2 | . | TGTGCCAGCAGTCCGGAGGGGCATGGCTACACCTTC | CASSPEGHGYTF
. | TRBJ1-6 | TRBV19 | TRBD1 | TGTGCCAGTACCTATTGGACCGGGACAGGTAGTAATTCACCCCTCCACTTT | CASTYWTGTGSNSPLHF
. | TRBJ2-1 | TRBV10-3 | TRBD2 | TGTGCCACCCTGGGTAGCGGGGGGGTAACTAGCTCCTACAATGAGCAGTTCTTC | CATLGSGGVTSSYNEQFF
. | TRBJ2-7 | TRBV9 | TRBD1 | TGTGCCAGCAGCGCAGGGACAGGGGATGCAGTGCAGTACTTC | CASSAGTGDAVQYF
. | TRBJ2-1 | TRBV7-8 | . | TGTGCCAGCAACCTCCCAAAACTCAACGCCGGCGATGAGCAGTTCTTC | CASNLPKLNAGDEQFF
. | TRBJ1-1 | TRBV21-1 | . | TGTGCCAGCAGCAAAGTGGACAGCGAGAACACTGAAGCTTTCTTT | CASSKVDSENTEAFF
. | TRBJ2-5 | TRBV11-2 | . | TGTGCCAGCAGCTTCAGGAGGGGGCAAGAGACCCAGTACTTC | CASSFRRGQETQYF
once | TRBJ1-1 | TRBV19 | . | TGTGCCAGTAGTATGGAAGGGCCTGAAGCTTTCTTT | CASSMEGPEAFF
. | TRBJ2-7 | TRBV29-1 | . | TGCAGCGTCACCTTGGTTGGAGAGGGTTACGAGCAGTACTTC | CSVTLVGEGYEQYF
. | TRBJ2-7 | TRBV6-1 | . | TGTGCCAGCAGTGCCTCGAGGAGCCTCTACGAGCAGTACTTC | CASSASRSLYEQYF
. | TRBJ2-7 | TRBV19 | . | TGTGCCACCTCGGGCACCAAGGGGGTTTACGAGCAGTACTTC | CATSGTKGVYEQYF
. | TRBJ2-7 | TRBV27 | . | TGTGCCAGCAGTTTGGGGTCCCCTGCTTTCTACGAGCAGTACTTC | CASSLGSPAFYEQYF
once | TRBJ2-7 | TRBV9 | TRBD2 | TGTGCCAGCAGCGTAGAGGGGCGGGGGGCCCTCTCCTACGAGCAGTACTTC | CASSVEGRGALSYEQYF
. | TRBJ1-2 | TRBV27 | TRBD1 | TGTGCCAGCAGTTCGACAGGGGATGGCTACACCTTC | CASSSTGDGYTF
. | TRBJ1-1 | TRBV9 | . | TGTGCCAGCAGCGCACCCCCCCGGTCTGCGGTCACTGAAGCTTTCTTT | CASSAPPRSAVTEAFF
. | TRBJ1-2 | TRBV7-9 | . | TGTGCCAGCAGCTTAGCGTTTGACTCTAACTATGGCTACACCTTC | CASSLAFDSNYGYTF
. | TRBJ1-1 | TRBV25-1 | . | TGTGCCAGCAGGGGCATGAACACTGAAGCTTTCTTT | CASRGMNTEAFF